The T cell receptor (beta chain) described here comes from a study of type 1 and type 2 diabetes patients. As for the study in general: Participants included type 1 and type 2 diabetes patients plus nondiabetic controls. Points from the study as a whole: With limited T2D and control samples, some T1D-only expanded clones may not be T1D-specific.

The sample holds a few counts of this clonotype. Its antigen is undetermined. Donors had no other autoimmune disease or infection in four weeks. Peripheral blood, 7.5 to 10 milliliters per participant, was collected. J lost 2 bases, V lost 6 bases, and 8 bases had no gene match. In germline, CDR1 is MNHEY, CDR2 SVGAGI. CDR3 size: 15 residues. Amplification started from genomic DNA. The TCR beta CDR3 region was amplified using 30 forward and 13 reverse primers. TCRdb re-analysed the multiplex PCR reads in MiXCR, keeping a single row per CDR3 protein. The table has fewer than 300,000 distinct CDR3 sequences, roughly 50% seen once.

The clonotype comes from a man aged 18 to 29 with type 2 diabetes. The material sequenced was peripheral blood mononuclear cells (PBMCs). V is TRBV6-5 and J is TRBJ2-7; TRBD2 aligns across 9 bases. CDR3 loop: CASSPLAGKAYEQYF. The CDR3 nucleotides are TGTGCCAGCAGCCCGCTAGCGGGGAAGGCCTACGAGCAGTACTTC.